This T cell receptor beta chain was recovered during a study of T cell responses to AZD1222 COVID-19 vaccine. Study summary: Combined were second doses at about 4 or about 12 weeks.

This clone was seen just once. The antigen is not known. Whole-study findings and limits: AZD1222 recipients seropositive at baseline numbered only six. Clonal diversity was possibly underestimated, and the donors were mostly white British, with more females.

TCRdb keeps only in-frame clones here, not all; method: immunoSEQ multiplex PCR. The profile shows 80,000 or so clones, roughly 85% of them singletons. From germline, CDR1 is GTSNPN and CDR2 SVGIG (reference sequence). The CDR3 totals 14 residues. Trimming stripped 3 bases from V and 5 bases from J, with 13 bases between. The chain is built from TRBV30 and TRBJ1-4; maybe TRBD1 (5 bases). The receptor was derived from an adult in good health. Sequencing was performed on peripheral blood, taken on day 0 of AZD1222 vaccination. The CDR3 protein is CAWRGGGTNEKLFF. The CDR3 DNA follows: TGTGCCTGGAGGGGGGGAGGTACCAATGAAAAACTGTTTTTT.